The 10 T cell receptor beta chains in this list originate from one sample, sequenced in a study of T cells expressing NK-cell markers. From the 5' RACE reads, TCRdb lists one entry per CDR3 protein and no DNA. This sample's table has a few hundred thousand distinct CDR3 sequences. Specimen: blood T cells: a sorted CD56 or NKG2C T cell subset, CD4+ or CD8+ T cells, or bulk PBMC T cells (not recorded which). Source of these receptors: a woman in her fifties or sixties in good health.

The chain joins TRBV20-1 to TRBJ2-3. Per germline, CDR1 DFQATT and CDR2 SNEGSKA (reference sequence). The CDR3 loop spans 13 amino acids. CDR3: CSARDSLVDTQYF.

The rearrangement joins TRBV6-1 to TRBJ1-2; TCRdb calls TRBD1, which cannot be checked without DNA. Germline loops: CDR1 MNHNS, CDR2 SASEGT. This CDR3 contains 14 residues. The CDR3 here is CASPSEQGDYGYTF.

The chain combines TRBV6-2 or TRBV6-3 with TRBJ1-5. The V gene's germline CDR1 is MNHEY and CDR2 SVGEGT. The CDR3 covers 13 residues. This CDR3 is CASSYSRYQPQHF.

The CDR3 reads CASSYGQFRTEAFF. The rearrangement uses TRBV6-5 and TRBJ1-1; TCRdb selects TRBD1, and the lack of DNA leaves this call unchecked. The CDR3 is 14 amino acids. From germline, CDR1 is MNHEY and CDR2 SVGAGI.

This chain's CDR3 is CASSLGGTVNTEAFF. V gene TRBV12-3 or TRBV12-4 combines with J gene TRBJ1-1; with no DNA, the TCRdb D assignment of TRBD1 cannot be verified. CDR3 size: 15 residues.

This CDR3 reads CASSPDTRAGGYTF. This chain links TRBV5-1 with TRBJ1-2; TCRdb indicates TRBD1, and absent DNA this call remains unverified. The CDR3 is 14 amino acids. Germline loops: CDR1 SGHRS, CDR2 YFSETQ.

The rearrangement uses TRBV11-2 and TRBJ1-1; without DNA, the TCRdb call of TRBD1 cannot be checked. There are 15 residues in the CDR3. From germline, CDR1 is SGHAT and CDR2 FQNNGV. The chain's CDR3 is CASSRDRGSGSEAFF.

CDR3 sequence reads: CASSPRRDRDWSSNQPQHF. The chain combines TRBV12-3 or TRBV12-4 with TRBJ1-5; TCRdb gives TRBD1 as the D gene, but with no DNA this cannot be confirmed. The CDR3 length is 19 residues.

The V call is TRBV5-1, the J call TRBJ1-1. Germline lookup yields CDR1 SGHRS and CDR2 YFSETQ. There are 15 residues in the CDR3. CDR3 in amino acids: CASSSGPRSNTEAFF.

CDR3 in amino acids: CASSSPRGNPYTQYF. The V gene is TRBV11-2, the J gene TRBJ2-5; as DNA is missing, the TRBD1 call by TCRdb cannot be tested. The CDR3 contains 15 residues. Germline V gene lookup returns CDR1 SGHAT and CDR2 FQNNGV.